This T cell receptor beta chain came from a study of identical twins. Study-wide results and limits: Among monozygotic twins, out-of-frame TCR alpha sharing exceeded what models predicted. With beta out-of-frame sequences, excess sharing by twins was weaker.

TCRdb used MiXCR to reprocess the 5' RACE reads, holding one entry per CDR3 protein. The table shows 1.5 million to 2 million distinct CDR3 sequences, with around 29% occurring only once. CDR3 length: 15 residues. The germline gives CDR1 KGHDR, CDR2 SFDVKD. Trimming pared 3 bases from V and 2 bases from J, leaving 12 bases between. This clonotype was detected only a few times. Its cognate antigen is unknown. The TCR originated in a newborn girl in good health. The chain carries TRBV24-1 and TRBJ2-5; D might be TRBD1 or TRBD2, each matching 5 bases. Sample: cord blood. In DNA form, the CDR3 reads TGTGCCACCAGTGATCGCCGGGACCTACAAGAGACCCAGTACTTC. This encodes CATSDRRDLQETQYF.